The present entry profiles one T cell receptor beta chain with its context. Its antigen is currently unknown. 13 Jbeta primers and 60 Vbeta primers were used for the PCR. The repertoire was sequenced with immunoSEQ multiplex PCR; TCRdb's copy has only in-frame clones and lacks some. The profile shows about 170,000 clones, 76% of them singletons. These data originate in a study of cytomegalovirus exposure and HLA in healthy donors. Findings and caveats of the study: A later analysis found that most CMV-associated TCR beta chains appeared HLA-restricted. In a later analysis, HLA-associated beta chains showed higher expansion and lower generation probabilities than comparable chains. Researchers counted 150 to 200 TCR beta chains as cytomegalovirus-associated.

This CDR3 is built from 14 residues. The V and J ends lost 1 base and 3 bases, in that order; junction bases with no gene match: 3. CDR1 SGHRS and CDR2 YFSETQ come from the germline V gene. The TCR was taken from a female donor in good health and CMV-seronegative. Material for sequencing was PBMCs. The V gene is TRBV5-1, the J gene TRBJ2-5; 7 nucleotides match TRBD2. The CDR3 reads CASSLMRGKETQYF. DNA for the CDR3: TGCGCCAGCAGCTTGATGCGGGGGAAAGAGACCCAGTACTTC.